This TCR beta chain was sequenced in a study of Ad26.COV2.S vaccination and SARS-CoV-2 variants. Study in general: Dosing was one shot or two shots 56 days apart. Findings of the study overall: Participants in the vaccine arm had higher spike-specific TCR breadth; placebo recipients had lower. Total T cell responses, in the TCR breadth and depth analyses, may have been underestimated.

A note on this clone: Antigen specificity is unknown.

Repertoires were generated with immunoSEQ multiplex PCR, while TCRdb's copy carries only in-frame clones and drops some. The profile shows under 600,000 clones, 80% to 90% of them singletons. The CDR3 sequence is 13 residues long. V shed 4 bases and J shed 1 base, with 7 bases lying between them. Germline V lookup: CDR1 SGHTA, CDR2 FQGNSA. Regarding treatment: approximately 18 received Ad26.COV2.S at low or high dose, single or two shots; five or six received placebo; per-sample allocation not given. Vaccine and placebo recipients were sampled on day 63 after the first injection. The vaccine delivered Wuhan-strain SARS-CoV-2 spike through an Ad26 vector.

V and J are TRBV7-2 and TRBJ1-1, with a weak D call TRBD1 (6 bases). The sample here was peripheral blood, taken in a trial of Ad26.COV2.S vaccine versus placebo. The TCR originated in a person aged 18-65 years who received the Ad26.COV2.S COVID-19 vaccine or a placebo. CDR3 sequence: CASSSGENTEAFF. The CDR3 DNA follows: TGTGCCAGCAGCTCAGGGGAGAACACTGAAGCTTTCTTT.